This entry features one TCR beta chain sequence. This clonotype appeared many times. There is no known antigen for this receptor. The record has no base qualities; no much larger clone is one base away. The ophthalmopathy patients had moderately to severely active disease, with a Clinical Activity Score of 3 or higher, a NOSPECS grade of 4 or higher, and a disease duration of less than 3 months. Patients with other autoimmune diseases, uncontrolled infections, pregnancy or lactation were excluded from the study. Diagnosis was based on clinical symptoms, serum thyroxine, TRAb, thyroid ultrasound and orbital computed tomography. Ficoll-Paque density gradient centrifugation was used to isolate PBMCs from under 11 ml of fresh peripheral blood. Total RNA was extracted with Trizol reagent and quality-checked on an Agilent 2100 Bioanalyzer. This record comes from a study of Graves' ophthalmopathy and Graves' hyperthyroidism (dated by TCRdb to the late 2010s). Describing the broader study: Peripheral blood was collected before any treatment was given, at the time of initial diagnosis. The study used signatures of the TCR beta repertoire to tell Graves' ophthalmopathy apart from Graves' hyperthyroidism and to predict which patients would progress to ophthalmopathy. In total, 135 blood samples were TCR-sequenced: approximately 42 ophthalmopathy, approximately 80 hyperthyroidism and approximately 17 hyperthyroidism-to-ophthalmopathy patients. To explore V-J signatures that separate ophthalmopathy from hyperthyroidism, a discovery set of 100 patients was enrolled, consisting of 43 with ophthalmopathy and roughly 57 with stable hyperthyroidism. The independent validation cohort included about 20 hyperthyroidism patients plus 17 patients who later progressed from hyperthyroidism to ophthalmopathy. In roughly six hyperthyroidism patients, the T-cell repertoire of thyroid tissue was compared with the T-cell repertoire of blood. Following sample collection, hyperthyroidism patients were given methimazole at a starting dose of 30 mg daily, and ophthalmopathy patients were given high-dose intravenous methylprednisolone. The 75 to 100 discovery patients were randomly split 7:3 into training and test sets.

What the research found in general, with its limitations: In validation, the model predicted ophthalmopathy progression with 70.59% sensitivity and roughly 72% specificity; eleven to twelve predicted patients were CT-confirmed with GO in a median of about 7.1 months. Most of the expanded thyroid clonotypes with a frequency above 0.001 were also detected in blood, and it was suggested that the thyroid immune response may be reflected by blood repertoires. No statistical method was used to set the sample size in advance, and the investigators knew which group each participant was assigned to. In cross-validation, the 13-signature model distinguished ophthalmopathy from stable hyperthyroidism with 85% to 90% sensitivity and around 81% specificity, and in the test set the corresponding values were 80% and 75%.

In the germline V gene (reference sequence), CDR1 corresponds to MNHEY and CDR2 to SMNVEV. Cut back by 0 bases and 3 bases, the V and J ends lie 9 bases apart. The CDR3 contains 14 residues, cysteine and phenylalanine counted. Just CDR3 DNA is preserved here, 42 bases in frame from base 1. For repertoire sequencing, TCR beta CDR3 regions were amplified from RNA transcripts. A first-round RT-PCR used HTBI primers with the Qiagen OneStep RT-PCR kit, followed by a second-round multiplex PCR, size selection and purification. Libraries were sequenced paired-end with 100 bp reads on an Illumina HiSeq2000. The published analysis was carried out like this. SOAPnuke was used to process the reads, throwing out any read that had adapters, had uncalled bases, had a mean Phred below 15, or lacked an exact constant-primer or identifier match. COPE v1.2.5 was used to merge the high-quality paired reads. Clonotypes were defined as unique nucleotide sequences and were aligned to IMGT TRB V, D and J references using MiTCR v1.1. The analysis was limited to V-J combinations with a frequency above 0.0001, which together covered 99% to 99.2% of repertoires. A TCR clonal expansion and chaos score per V-J combination was defined as the ratio of F50 clonal expansion to chaos observed in the TCRdist matrix. Features were reduced by Welch's t-statistics and random forest to about a dozen V-J combinations, which fed a naive Bayes classifier. Thyroid-blood repertoire similarity was quantified with the Morisita-Horn index. TCRdb cleaned the public reads at Q25 with fastp, built clones with MiXCR and kept in-frame beta chains. Rows matching on CDR3 protein sequence are summarized as one entry with the most common DNA and genes. TCRdb's processing, not the authors' own work, is the source of the V and J calls. In all, the sample holds approximately 210,000 distinct CDR3 sequences, and 20% to 25% of those were seen once. Clones ranked in the top ten supply 43% of the sample.

The rearranged segments are TRBV27 and TRBJ2-7, with no confident D gene call. The specimen was peripheral blood. The clonotype originates from a woman aged 45-65 years with Graves' ophthalmopathy. Donor details come from another sample of the same person, matched by shared clones. The nucleotides read TGTGCCAGCAGTTTATCTCGACAACACTACGAGCAGTACTTC. The translation is CASSLSRQHYEQYF.